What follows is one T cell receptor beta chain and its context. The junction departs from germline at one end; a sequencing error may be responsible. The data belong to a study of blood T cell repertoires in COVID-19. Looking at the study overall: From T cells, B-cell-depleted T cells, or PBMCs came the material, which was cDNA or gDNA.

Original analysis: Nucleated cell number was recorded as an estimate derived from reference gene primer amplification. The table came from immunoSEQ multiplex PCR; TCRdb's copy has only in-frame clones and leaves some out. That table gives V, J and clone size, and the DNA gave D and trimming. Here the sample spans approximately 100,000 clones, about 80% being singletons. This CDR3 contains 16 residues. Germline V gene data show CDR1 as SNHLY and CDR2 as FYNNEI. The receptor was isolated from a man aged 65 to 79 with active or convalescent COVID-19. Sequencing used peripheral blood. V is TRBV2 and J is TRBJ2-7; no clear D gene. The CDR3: CASSEISHHPTMLIRF. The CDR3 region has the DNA TGTGCCAGCAGTGAGATCTCCCATCATCCTACGATGTTGATTCGATTC.